A single T cell receptor (beta chain) is shown here with its context. This clone was counted between two and nine times. Its recognized antigen is unknown. No base quality values were provided; no much bigger clone lies one nucleotide off. The entire amount of isolated RNA was reverse transcribed using the High Capacity cDNA Reverse Transcription Kit, so the sequenced TCRB transcripts were expressed ones. Deep immunoSEQ sequencing was applied to naive, central memory and regulatory T cell samples, giving an average of about 3.57 million total reads per sample. Sorted cells were lysed in RLT buffer, and RNA was extracted using DNase-treated RNeasy Micro or Mini kits according to cell number. To prevent cross-contamination, every cell subset was processed on its own, while patient and healthy donor samples were processed together. The immunoSEQ multiplex PCR was used to amplify TCRB sequences from cDNA, yielding 87-bp fragments that span the CDR3 region. Sequencing of the amplicons was done on the Illumina HiSeq platform. In the paper's pipeline: PCR bias was computationally corrected using synthetic template baselines, reads within Hamming distance 2 were collapsed, and singletons that could not be merged were discarded. By aligning reads against IMGT, V, D and J genes, CDR3 length, and insertions or deletions at six rearrangement sites were assigned. Within each subset, clonotype counts were normalized to the number of sorted cells before true diversity and Gini coefficients were calculated with the tcR R package. The overlap coefficient, calculated on TCRB nucleotide sequences, was used to measure repertoire sharing. TCRdb stores this immuneACCESS table with in-frame sequences only. Part of the clones is absent; in the studies checked, under half of the shortfall reflects unresolved V genes, and no reason is known for the rest. The V and J calls and the clone size are those of that table, but D and trimming were determined from the DNA. In all, the sample holds about 180,000 clones, and approximately 8.4% of those were seen once. 0.5% to 0.55% of the sample is held by the ten biggest clonotypes.

These data originate in a study of beta chain features in type 1 diabetes (dated 2018 in TCRdb). Context from the whole study: Mean age, gender distribution, total cell number and subset yield did not differ between patients and healthy donors. A total of around 110,000,000 sorted cells were examined across all samples, and a strong correlation was observed between cell number per subset and RNA yield. In the study, recently diagnosed type 1 diabetes patients and matched healthy donors were compared on the TCRB repertoires of their sorted circulating CD4+ T cell subsets. Whereas all 30 or so donors provided naive and central memory subsets, regulatory and stem cell-like memory subsets were isolated from just 8 patients and roughly 8 healthy donors.

Each donor gave one peripheral blood draw, averaging roughly 120 mL, which was collected into heparinised tubes. Using a panel that included CD45RO, CCR7, CD25, CD127, CD95 and CD27, naive, central memory, regulatory and stem cell-like memory CD4+ T cells were sorted on a BD FACSAria II. Purity was above 95% for every sorted population. Right away, PBMCs were isolated by Lymphoprep density gradient centrifugation and were stained directly, with no culture step. So that batch effects would be minimized, each experiment stained and sorted samples in pairs, pairing one healthy donor with one patient. V and J are truncated by 5 bases and 5 bases respectively, leaving an intervening sequence of 16 bases. Inclusive of the bounding cysteine and phenylalanine, the CDR3 is 15 residues long. The DNA shown is the 45-base CDR3, in frame from base 1. Looking up the germline V gene yields CDR1 SGHVS and CDR2 FQNEAQ.

What the work shows at the level of the full study, not this receptor alone: PCR may preferentially amplify shorter templates, but because patient and control samples were amplified and corrected together, any resulting skew would affect both groups equally. The naive, central memory and regulatory TCRB repertoires appeared to resemble one another more closely among patients than among healthy donors. Because small numbers of individuals were included in the HLA sub-analyses, any influence of HLA type on TCRB rearrangement was left unresolved. Because cDNA was sequenced instead of genomic DNA, highly expressing activated cells could be over-represented, though the groups showed no difference in activation or CD3 levels. At VDJ recombination sites, type 1 diabetes patients had fewer insertions and more deleted nucleotides, which implies abnormalities in thymic rearrangement. Type 1 diabetes patients showed a moderate but significant shortening of TCRB CDR3 length in all four CD4+ subsets.

Recombination joined TRBV7-8 with TRBJ1-5; tentative D gene TRBD1, with 5 bases matching. Input material: central memory CD4+ T cells from blood. The sequence derives from a man between 18 and 29 years old with type 1 diabetes. The DNA reads as follows: TGTGCCAGCAGCATAGGGACGGGGTCCTATCAGCCCCAGCATTTT. Translated, this gives CASSIGTGSYQPQHF. With all but the CDR3 taken from the reference TRBV7-8 and TRBJ1-5 genes, the full variable domain is: GAGVSQSPRYKVAKRGQDVALRCDPISGHVSLFWYQQALGQGPEFLTYFQNEAQLDKSGLPSDRFFAERPEGSVSTLKIQRTQQEDSAVYLCASSIGTGSYQPQHFGDGTRLSIL.